The rows below give T cell receptor beta chains drawn from one sample of a study of shared clonotypes between healthy human individuals. TCRdb keeps only in-frame clones here, not all; method: immunoSEQ multiplex PCR. The sample has about 1.5 million clones, approximately 98% seen once; the top ten hold about 0.42%. Sequencing input: naive CD4+ T cells sorted from blood. The receptors come from a man aged 25 to 40 in good health. The CDR3 runs from the conserved cysteine through the conserved F or W. Each record gives: V gene, CDR3 protein.

>TRBV10-1
CASSEGSRGNTEAFF
>TRBV10-2
CASRQDYGYTF
>TRBV19
CASSIDFHQPQHF
>TRBV28
CASSLGGDTQYF
>TRBV5-4
CASSWMGQHYEQYF
>TRBV14
CASSQGNRGKDGYTF
>TRBV28
CASSYWTGVDQPQHF
>TRBV5-1
CASSLKGQGETQYF
>TRBV5-6
CASSLAAYEQYF
>TRBV5-4
CASSPRGPGSGNTIYF
>TRBV28
CASSRQGWNTEAFF
>TRBV5-1
CASSLGLGQAKHF
>TRBV7-2
CASSLEGTTITYEQYF
>TRBV5-6
CASSPRPWGDTEAFF
>TRBV7-9
CASRSSGFTYNEQFF
>TRBV7-9
CASSFGTAAYEQYF
>TRBV5-4
CASSFSGQETQYF
>TRBV19
CASSIASGRTHEQYF
>TRBV18
CASSPGTLETQYF
>TRBV30
CAWCESSYNEQFF
>TRBV6-4
CASSDRNTGELFF
>TRBV2
CASIKGQEAYQPQHF
>TRBV7-3
CASSLDQAGSPEFF
>TRBV5-4
CASSLLAGELFF